One sample yielded the 27 T cell receptor beta chains listed below, sequenced in a study of T cell responses to AZD1222 COVID-19 vaccine. The data were produced by immunoSEQ multiplex PCR, yet TCRdb's version contains in-frame clones alone and is incomplete. The table shows around 100,000 clones, with about nine tenths occurring only once. The sequences come from peripheral blood, collected on day 0 of AZD1222 vaccination. These TCRs come from an adult in good health.

This clone was seen just once. The gene calls are TRBV23-1 and TRBJ2-3; 11 nucleotides match TRBD2. Being an ORF, TRBV23-1 has a function that is uncertain. The CDR3 contains 20 residues. Trimming at V came to 8 bases and at J to 8 bases, leaving 27 bases not matched to a gene. CDR3 loop: CASFRGAGRTSGSGLGTQYF. The CDR3 bases are TGCGCCAGCTTTAGGGGGGCAGGACGAACTAGCGGGAGTGGATTGGGTACGCAGTATTTT.

The chain recombines TRBV27 with TRBJ1-1; D gene uncertain. V was clipped by 4 bases and J by 4 bases, with 4 bases between them. CDR3 length equals 11 residues. CDR1 and CDR2 (germline): MNHEY, SMNVEV (reference sequence). The CDR3 nucleotides are TGTGCCAGCAGTTCATTCACTGAAGCTTTCTTT. It codes for CASSSFTEAFF.

This chain links TRBV9 with TRBJ2-6; D gene unclear. With 3 bases removed from V and 1 base from J, the gap between germline ends came to 8 bases. Germline assignment: CDR1 SGDLS and CDR2 YYNGEE. The CDR3 totals 15 residues. CDR3 residues: CASSGLGSGANVLTF. The CDR3 coding sequence is TGTGCCAGCAGCGGGCTCGGTTCTGGGGCCAACGTCCTGACTTTC.

The V and J genes are TRBV7-8 and TRBJ2-5, with D possibly being TRBD1 (5 bases). V lost 0 bases and J 5 bases, leaving 13 bases between the germline ends. The CDR3 length is 15 residues. Germline lookup yields CDR1 SGHVS and CDR2 FQNEAQ. The CDR3 spells CASSLAGRAVETQYF. CDR3 sequence (DNA): TGTGCCAGCAGCTTAGCGGGCAGGGCAGTCGAGACCCAGTACTTC.

The rearrangement links TRBV9 to TRBJ2-7; 7 bases fit TRBD2. V shed 4 bases and J 4 bases; nucleotides not matched to a gene: 17. Germline CDR1 reads SGDLS; CDR2 reads YYNGEE. This CDR3 spans 17 amino acids. DNA for the CDR3: TGTGCCAGCAGCCCCGGTTCACCTAGCGGAAGTGTTTACGAGCAGTACTTC. Its translation: CASSPGSPSGSVYEQYF.

The chain carries TRBV18 and TRBJ1-1, with D maybe TRBD1 (5 bases). The CDR3 has 14 amino acids. The V gene lost 2 bases and the J gene lost 1 base, with 8 bases spanning the gap. The germline gives CDR1 KGHSH, CDR2 LQKENI. The CDR3 bases are TGTGCCAGCTCACCAAGCAGGGAGAACACTGAAGCTTTCTTT. Translating it yields CASSPSRENTEAFF.

The CDR3 DNA sequence: TGCAGCGCCTCCTCCAGCGGGCAGTTATATGGTGGCTACACCTTC. Translated: CSASSSGQLYGGYTF. The V gene is TRBV29-1, the J gene TRBJ1-2, with D unresolved. The V gene lost 7 bases and the J gene lost 7 bases, with 25 bases spanning the gap. Germline V lookup: CDR1 SQVTM, CDR2 ANQGSEA. This CDR3 contains 15 residues. The full variable domain, with the rest looked up from reference TRBV29-1 and TRBJ1-2, is SAVISQKPSRDICQRGTSLTIQCQVDSQVTMMFWYRQQPGQSLTLIATANQGSEATYESGFVIDKFPISRPNLTFSTLTVSNMSPEDSSIYLCSASSSGQLYGGYTFGSGTRLTVV.

This clone was seen just once. The chain is built from TRBV3-1 (or the pseudogene TRBV3-2) and TRBJ2-1, with D hard to call. Germline V gene lookup returns CDR1 LGHDT and CDR2 YNNKEL (reference sequence). V lost 1 base to trimming and J lost 5 bases, with 12 bases between them. The CDR3 runs 15 residues. CDR3 in amino acids: CASSQGEQTNNEQFF. CDR3 DNA sequence: TGTGCCAGCAGCCAAGGGGAACAGACCAACAATGAGCAGTTCTTC.

This chain's CDR3 is CASSEREQGLQPQHF. CDR3 DNA sequence: TGTGCCAGCAGTGAAAGGGAACAGGGACTACAGCCCCAGCATTTT. This sequence joins TRBV6-1 and TRBJ1-5; D perhaps matches TRBD1 (6 bases). The V end lost 2 bases, the J end lost 7 bases, and 15 bases lay between the germline ends. This CDR3 is built from 15 residues. In germline, CDR1 is MNHNS, CDR2 SASEGT.

The rearrangement joins TRBV4-1 to TRBJ2-7; the D is unclear. This CDR3 spans 18 amino acids. Germline V gene sequence: CDR1 MGHRA, CDR2 YSYEKL. V lost 2 bases and J lost 0, with 20 bases in between. The CDR3 DNA follows: TGCGCCAGCAGCCAAAATTTTGTAGTGGGCACTTACTCCTACGAGCAGTACTTC. The encoded protein is CASSQNFVVGTYSYEQYF.

J is TRBJ2-7 and V is TRBV2; D unclear. The CDR3 loop spans 14 amino acids. The V and J ends lost 5 bases and 1 base respectively, with 12 bases between them. Germline V CDR1 and CDR2: SNHLY, FYNNEI. CDR3 loop: CASSPPGRSYEQYF. Here the CDR3 DNA reads TGTGCCAGCAGTCCCCCTGGCAGGTCCTACGAGCAGTACTTC.

The V and J genes are TRBV29-1 and TRBJ2-7; 8 positions match TRBD1. The CDR3 consists of 15 residues. Germline V lookup: CDR1 SQVTM, CDR2 ANQGSEA. V gave up 6 bases and J gave up 7 bases; unmatched junction bases: 17. The DNA of the CDR3 is TGCAGCGTCTGGGGAAAGGGACAGGTTGAAACGGAGCAGTACTTC. Its translation is CSVWGKGQVETEQYF.

The chain recombines TRBV3-1 (or the pseudogene TRBV3-2) with TRBJ1-5; D is unresolved. V lost 1 base and J 4 bases, leaving 11 bases between the germline ends. Germline V gene lookup returns CDR1 LGHDT and CDR2 YNNKEL (reference sequence). The CDR3 extends over 15 amino acids. CDR3 amino acids: CASSQGPGLNQPQHF. The DNA of the CDR3 is TGTGCCAGCAGCCAAGGTCCGGGCCTTAATCAGCCCCAGCATTTT.

This chain connects TRBV28 to TRBJ1-3; D perhaps matches TRBD1 (5 bases). Trimming left V 3 bases short and J 1 base short, with 13 bases between. The germline V gene has CDR1 MDHEN and CDR2 SYDVKM. This CDR3 contains 16 residues. CDR3 in amino acids: CASSLNTGLSGNTIYF. CDR3 DNA: TGTGCCAGCAGTTTGAACACAGGTCTTTCTGGAAACACCATATATTTT. Full variable domain (missing parts from reference TRBV28 and TRBJ1-3): DVKVTQSSRYLVKRTGEKVFLECVQDMDHENMFWYRQDPGLGLRLIYFSYDVKMKEKGDIPEGYSVSREKKERFSLILESASTNQTSMYLCASSLNTGLSGNTIYFGEGSWLTVV.

The chain uses TRBV2 and TRBJ2-5; TRBD2 aligns across 10 bases. Germline CDR1 and CDR2: SNHLY and FYNNEI. CDR3 length: 14 residues. V lost 8 bases, J lost 4 bases, and 7 bases stayed unmatched. The CDR3 nucleotides read TGTGCCAGCTCAGCGGGAGGGCCCCGAGAGACCCAGTACTTC. It specifies CASSAGGPRETQYF. Complete variable domain (other parts from reference TRBV2 and TRBJ2-5): EPEVTQTPSHQVTQMGQEVILRCVPISNHLYFYWYRQILGQKVEFLVSFYNNEISEKSEIFDDQFSVERPDGSNFTLKIRSTKLEDSAMYFCASSAGGPRETQYFGPGTRLLVL.

The rearrangement uses TRBV18 and TRBJ1-6, with 7 bases that match TRBD1. Germline V gene lookup returns CDR1 KGHSH and CDR2 LQKENI. This CDR3 contains 16 residues. V was pared by 5 bases and J by 7 bases, with 11 bases of the junction left unmatched. CDR3 in DNA: TGTGCCAGCTCATCGCGGCCGGGACAGCTCAATTCACCCCTCCACTTT. It codes for CASSSRPGQLNSPLHF.

The chain joins TRBV27 to TRBJ2-7, with D possibly TRBD1 on 5 matching bases. From germline, CDR1 is MNHEY and CDR2 SMNVEV (reference sequence). The V end was cut by 5 bases, the J end by 4 bases, with 15 bases between. The CDR3 runs to 14 residues. The CDR3 bases are TGTGCCAGCAGTAAAAACAGGATCGGGTACGAGCAGTACTTC. Translation: CASSKNRIGYEQYF.

V and J are TRBV7-9 and TRBJ2-5, with D possibly being TRBD2 (5 bases). The CDR3 runs 14 residues. V was trimmed by 4 bases and J by 1 base, leaving 10 bases between them. CDR1 and CDR2 (germline): SEHNR, FQNEAQ (reference sequence). The CDR3 here is CASSSVGLQETQYF. DNA for the CDR3: TGTGCCAGCAGCTCGGTTGGACTCCAAGAGACCCAGTACTTC.

V gene TRBV5-1 combines with J gene TRBJ2-1, with D perhaps TRBD1 (6 bases). The ends were cut back, 0 bases at V and 2 bases at J, with 9 bases in the middle. The germline V gene encodes CDR1 SGHRS and CDR2 YFSETQ. The CDR3 loop spans 15 amino acids. The CDR3 sequence: CASSLETGTYNEQFF. In nucleotides, the CDR3 is TGCGCCAGCAGCTTGGAGACAGGTACCTACAATGAGCAGTTCTTC.

J is TRBJ2-2 and V is TRBV19, with TRBD1 matching 7 bases. The germline gives CDR1 LNHDA, CDR2 SQIVND (reference sequence). The CDR3 loop spans 16 amino acids. Unmatched junction bases numbered 7, after V lost 6 bases and J lost 0 bases. The CDR3, as DNA: TGTGCCAGTAGCCGACAGGGCACCTCGAACACCGGGGAGCTGTTTTTT. Protein product: CASSRQGTSNTGELFF.

The chain has TRBV7-9 and TRBJ2-1, with 13 bases matching TRBD2. The CDR3 covers 16 residues. Germline V gene lookup returns CDR1 SEHNR and CDR2 FQNEAQ (reference sequence). With V trimmed by 4 bases and J by 8 bases, 8 bases remained unmatched. The CDR3 bases are TGTGCCAGCAGCTCGCCCGGGACTAGCGGGACCTATGAGCAGTTCTTC. Residues: CASSSPGTSGTYEQFF.

This chain connects TRBV3-1 (or the pseudogene TRBV3-2) to TRBJ2-1; 8 nucleotides agree with TRBD2. CDR1 and CDR2 (germline): LGHDT, YNNKEL (reference sequence). The CDR3 is made up of 14 amino acids. Trimming took 2 bases from V and 6 from J; bases not matched to a gene: 3. This CDR3 is CASSQSGRSNEQFF. In DNA form, the CDR3 reads TGTGCCAGCAGCCAAAGCGGGAGAAGCAATGAGCAGTTCTTC.

This chain links TRBV5-1 with TRBJ2-1; D is possibly TRBD2 (6 bases). The V gene's germline CDR1 is SGHRS and CDR2 YFSETQ. V gave up 0 bases and J gave up 0 bases, with 10 bases separating them. This CDR3 is 16 amino acids long. The chain's CDR3 is CASSLVSGSSYNEQFF. The CDR3 bases are TGCGCCAGCAGCTTGGTTAGCGGTAGCTCCTACAATGAGCAGTTCTTC.

The rearrangement uses TRBV2 and TRBJ2-7, with 10 bases that match TRBD1. The CDR3 consists of 14 residues. The junction had 5 bases not matched to a gene; V was cut back by 7 bases and J by 2 bases. Germline V lookup: CDR1 SNHLY, CDR2 FYNNEI. The CDR3 nucleotides are TGTGCCAGCAAACGACAGGGGGCGGCCTACGAGCAGTACTTC. Residues: CASKRQGAAYEQYF.

The chain uses TRBV24-1 and TRBJ1-2; no definite D call. V was pared by 3 bases and J by 8 bases, with 9 bases between. The CDR3 runs to 12 residues. Germline-derived CDR1 and CDR2 are KGHDR and SFDVKD. CDR3 nucleotide sequence: TGTGCCACCAGTGATGGGATTTGGGGCTACACCTTC. It translates to CATSDGIWGYTF.

As DNA, the CDR3 is TGCGCCAGCAGCCCACCAGCGGGAGTTAGTGCAGATACGCAGTATTTT. Translated, it gives CASSPPAGVSADTQYF. The V and J genes are TRBV5-1 and TRBJ2-3; 8 bases are shared with TRBD2. The CDR3 totals 16 residues. Germline lookup yields CDR1 SGHRS and CDR2 YFSETQ. J was trimmed by 4 bases and V by 4 bases; bases with no gene match: 11. The variable domain in full, completed from reference TRBV5-1 and TRBJ2-3, reads KAGVTQTPRYLIKTRGQQVTLSCSPISGHRSVSWYQQTPGQGLQFLFEYFSETQRNKGNFPGRFSGRQFSNSRSEMNVSTLELGDSALYLCASSPPAGVSADTQYFGPGTRLTVL.

This clone was detected once. CDR3 region: CASSLSVRVYEQYF. In nucleotides, the CDR3 is TGTGCCAGCAGTTTATCAGTGCGTGTGTACGAGCAGTACTTC. This rearrangement joins TRBV28 to TRBJ2-7, with D hard to call. Germline CDR1 reads MDHEN; CDR2 reads SYDVKM. The length of the CDR3 is 14 residues. Trimming stripped 1 base from V and 4 bases from J, with 11 bases between.